The 3 T cell receptor beta chains below all came from one sample that was sequenced in a study of regulatory T cells in long-lasting Graves disease. CDR3-region Arm-PCR and iRepertoire HTBI primers produced the TCR beta libraries. Each CDR3 protein gets one entry after TCRdb re-called the multiplex PCR reads with MiXCR. Of hundreds of thousands of distinct CDR3 sequences listed, less than 20% are singletons. Specified time point: newly diagnosed GD, antithyroid drugs for less than 3 months. Extracted RNA from PBMCs served as the source of the TCR library. The sequencing used peripheral blood mononuclear cells (PBMCs), collected at new diagnosis, from a patient treated with antithyroid drugs. These TCRs come from a female donor with Graves disease.

This clonotype was observed many times. The chain couples TRBV29-1 to TRBJ2-1, with TRBD2 as a possible D gene (6 bases). The V gene's germline CDR1 is SQVTM and CDR2 ANQGSEA. The CDR3 is made up of 16 amino acids. The germline V and J ends were trimmed by 2 bases and 0 bases, with 14 bases remaining between them. CDR3 DNA: TGCAGCGTTGAACCGAGTAGCGGTAGCTCCTACAATGAGCAGTTCTTC. Protein sequence: CSVEPSSGSSYNEQFF.

This clonotype was counted only a few times. The J gene is TRBJ1-3, the V gene TRBV29-1; 12 positions agree with TRBD1. The CDR3 extends over 14 amino acids. V trimming: 6 bases; J trimming: 5 bases; junction bases outside the gene matches: 5. Germline loops: CDR1 SQVTM, CDR2 ANQGSEA. The CDR3 loop is CSVLGTGGRNTIYF. DNA for the CDR3: TGCAGCGTCCTAGGGACAGGGGGCAGAAACACCATATATTTT.

A few counts support this clonotype. The rearrangement links TRBV7-9 to TRBJ2-7; 8 bases line up with TRBD2. V gave up 7 bases and J gave up 7 bases; unmatched junction bases: 18. Germline V gene lookup returns CDR1 SEHNR and CDR2 FQNEAQ (reference sequence). The CDR3 runs to 16 residues. Here the CDR3 DNA reads TGTGCCAGCACCCCGAGCCGGCGGGGGGCCGGTGAAGAGCAGTACTTC. Translating gives CASTPSRRGAGEEQYF.